These 20 T cell receptor beta chains were sequenced from one sample in a study of T cell responses to AZD1222 COVID-19 vaccine. Repertoires were generated with immunoSEQ multiplex PCR, while TCRdb's copy carries only in-frame clones and drops some. Among about 270,000 clones listed, approximately 94% were seen once. This specimen was peripheral blood, taken 28 days after the second AZD1222 dose. These receptors originate from an adult who received the AZD1222 COVID-19 vaccine.

V is TRBV7-9 and J is TRBJ1-3; TRBD1 is a possible D gene (5 bases). Germline lookup yields CDR1 SEHNR and CDR2 FQNEAQ (reference sequence). This CDR3 comprises 15 residues. V dropped 4 bases and J dropped 4 bases, with 14 bases sitting between them. The CDR3 is CASSSLRGEGNTIYF. CDR3 nucleotide sequence: TGTGCCAGCAGCTCATTGAGGGGAGAAGGAAACACCATATATTTT.

The chain has TRBV28 and TRBJ1-1, with a weak D call TRBD1 (5 bases). Germline V CDR1 and CDR2: MDHEN, SYDVKM. The CDR3 covers 12 residues. Trimming pared 5 bases from V and 5 bases from J, leaving 9 bases between. Here the CDR3 DNA reads TGTGCCAGCAGTGGGGCTCCTACTGAAGCTTTCTTT. Translated: CASSGAPTEAFF. Together with reference TRBV28 and TRBJ1-1, the CDR3 gives the full variable domain: DVKVTQSSRYLVKRTGEKVFLECVQDMDHENMFWYRQDPGLGLRLIYFSYDVKMKEKGDIPEGYSVSREKKERFSLILESASTNQTSMYLCASSGAPTEAFFGQGTRLTVV.

V usage is TRBV3-1 (or the pseudogene TRBV3-2) and J usage is TRBJ1-6; the D gene is possibly TRBD1 (6 bases). The CDR3 loop spans 15 amino acids. Germline V gene sequence: CDR1 LGHDT, CDR2 YNNKEL (reference sequence). V was cut by 5 bases and J by 10 bases, with 18 bases left in between. CDR3 sequence: CASSKGGGIDSPLHF. CDR3 in DNA: TGTGCCAGCAGCAAAGGGGGGGGAATAGACTCACCCCTCCACTTT.

Many counts were recorded for this clone. The chain uses TRBV11-2 and TRBJ1-2, with D perhaps TRBD1 (6 bases). CDR1 is SGHAT and CDR2 is FQNNGV in the germline V gene. V gave up 0 bases and J gave up 5 bases, with 13 bases separating them. The CDR3 sequence is 15 residues long. In nucleotides, the CDR3 is TGTGCCAGCAGCTTAGAACAGGGAGGGTGGTATGGCTACACCTTC. Its protein is CASSLEQGGWYGYTF.

The rearrangement uses TRBV5-4 and TRBJ2-7; D ambiguous. The CDR3 consists of 13 residues. Deletions cut 2 bases from V and 2 bases from J, with 8 bases between. From germline, CDR1 is SGHNT and CDR2 YYREEE (reference sequence). The CDR3 region has the DNA TGTGCCAGCAGCTTAGTGGGCCCCTACGAGCAGTACTTC. It encodes CASSLVGPYEQYF.

The genes are TRBV2 and TRBJ2-5; D could derive from TRBD1 or TRBD2 (6 bases each). The CDR3 spans 15 residues. Germline CDR1 is SNHLY and CDR2 is FYNNEI. Trimming took 5 bases from V and 4 from J, leaving 17 bases between them. This CDR3 is CASSSWEGGRETQYF. CDR3 in DNA: TGTGCCAGCAGTTCCTGGGAAGGGGGGCGAGAGACCCAGTACTTC.

The rearrangement links TRBV6-5 to TRBJ2-7; 12 bases fit TRBD2. Germline V lookup: CDR1 MNHEY, CDR2 SVGAGI. V lost 5 bases to trimming and J lost 3 bases; unmatched junction nucleotides: 5. The CDR3 consists of 15 residues. CDR3 amino acids: CASSIGLAGNYEQYF. The DNA for the CDR3 is TGTGCCAGCAGTATCGGACTAGCGGGGAACTACGAGCAGTACTTC.

V usage is TRBV21-1 and J usage is TRBJ1-5. TRBV21-1 is designated a pseudogene. This CDR3 is 16 amino acids long. The CDR3 protein is CATNLGGASVNQPQHF. CDR3 bases: TGTGCCACCAACCTGGGGGGGGCTTCTGTAAATCAGCCCCAGCATTTT.

This clone has a single count. V is TRBV3-1 (or the pseudogene TRBV3-2) and J is TRBJ2-2, with D possibly TRBD2 on 7 matching bases. Per germline, CDR1 LGHDT and CDR2 YNNKEL (reference sequence). V shed 4 bases and J shed 5 bases, with 17 bases lying between them. The CDR3 length is 16 residues. DNA for the CDR3: TGTGCCAGCAGCCTAGGAGGGGGAGCGGGGACCGGGGAGCTGTTTTTT. This sequence encodes CASSLGGGAGTGELFF.

This chain connects TRBV7-2 to TRBJ2-1; the match to TRBD2 covers 14 bases. J gave up 8 bases and V 1 base, and 1 base lay outside the gene matches. The CDR3 spans 15 residues. Germline V CDR1 and CDR2: SGHTA, FQGNSA. This CDR3 is CASSLGLAGGDEQFF. DNA of the CDR3: TGTGCCAGCAGCTTAGGACTAGCGGGGGGGGATGAGCAGTTCTTC.

The chain is built from TRBV12-3 or TRBV12-4 and TRBJ1-1; no clear D gene. V lost 1 base to trimming and J lost 7 bases, with 7 bases between them. The length of the CDR3 is 12 residues. The CDR3 reads CASSLESFEAFF. In DNA form, the CDR3 reads TGTGCCAGCAGTTTAGAAAGCTTTGAAGCTTTCTTT.

This chain connects TRBV2 to TRBJ2-6; 7 bases fit TRBD1. The germline gives CDR1 SNHLY, CDR2 FYNNEI. The CDR3 is 14 residues long. Trimming removed 6 bases from V and 4 bases from J; junction bases left unmatched: 3. The CDR3: CASSDRVGANVLTF. The CDR3 bases are TGTGCCAGCAGCGACAGGGTGGGGGCCAACGTCCTGACTTTC.

This chain links TRBV24-1 with TRBJ1-2, with unresolved D. Germline V gene data show CDR1 as KGHDR and CDR2 as SFDVKD. This CDR3 is built from 13 residues. V was pared by 4 bases and J by 4 bases, with 9 bases between. Here the CDR3 reads CATSEPSSYGYTF. The CDR3 DNA is TGTGCCACCAGTGAACCTTCGAGCTATGGCTACACCTTC.

V gene TRBV28 combines with J gene TRBJ1-2; 8 bases are shared with TRBD1. J lost 8 bases, V lost 5 bases, and 10 bases had no gene match. The CDR3 is 14 residues long. From germline, CDR1 is MDHEN and CDR2 SYDVKM. CDR3 amino acids: CASSLPRTGWGYTF. The DNA for the CDR3 is TGTGCCAGCAGTCTCCCCCGGACAGGGTGGGGCTACACCTTC.

The rearrangement uses TRBV7-8 and TRBJ1-5, with TRBD1 matching over 8 bases. The CDR3 totals 13 residues. Germline V gives CDR1 SGHVS, CDR2 FQNEAQ. V lost 8 bases to trimming and J lost 5 bases; unmatched junction nucleotides: 5. The CDR3 DNA is TGTGCCAGCTCGGACAGGGCACATCAGCCCCAGCATTTT. It codes for CASSDRAHQPQHF.

Only a few counts were recorded for this clone. The chain has TRBV19 and TRBJ1-5; D possibly corresponds to TRBD1 (5 bases). This CDR3 contains 16 residues. Per germline, CDR1 LNHDA and CDR2 SQIVND (reference sequence). Deletions cut 0 bases from V and 2 bases from J, with 11 bases between. Here the CDR3 reads CASSIEGGGGNQPQHF. Here the CDR3 DNA reads TGTGCCAGTAGTATAGAGGGGGGAGGTGGCAATCAGCCCCAGCATTTT.

V usage is TRBV7-2 and J usage is TRBJ1-6, with D possibly TRBD1 on 5 matching bases. The CDR3 is 17 amino acids. V dropped 5 bases and J dropped 0 bases, with 14 bases sitting between them. Germline CDR1 is SGHTA and CDR2 is FQGNSA. The CDR3 is CASSLVGHRSYNSPLHF. The CDR3 nucleotides read TGTGCCAGCAGCCTAGTCGGACACCGCTCCTATAATTCACCCCTCCACTTT.

The V gene is TRBV11-2, the J gene TRBJ2-5; 11 nucleotides line up with TRBD2. Per germline, CDR1 SGHAT and CDR2 FQNNGV. The V and J ends lost 6 bases and 5 bases, in that order; junction bases with no gene match: 8. The length of the CDR3 is 15 residues. The CDR3 nucleotides read TGTGCCAGCAGGCCCGAGGTAGCGGGAGGGGAGACCCAGTACTTC. It yields the protein CASRPEVAGGETQYF.

The chain combines TRBV19 with TRBJ1-5; 7 positions match TRBD1. The CDR3 spans 13 residues. The V segment lost 3 bases and the J segment 7 bases; nucleotides outside the gene matches: 3. In germline, CDR1 is LNHDA, CDR2 SQIVND (reference sequence). The chain's CDR3 is CASSMDRTQPQHF. CDR3 nucleotides: TGTGCCAGTAGTATGGACAGGACCCAGCCCCAGCATTTT.

The V and J genes are TRBV7-2 and TRBJ1-1; D call uncertain. V was trimmed by 5 bases and J by 3 bases, leaving 13 bases between them. Germline V lookup: CDR1 SGHTA, CDR2 FQGNSA. The CDR3 totals 14 residues. The CDR3 bases are TGTGCCAGCAGCCCCCCGGGCGGATACACTGAAGCTTTCTTT. Its translation is CASSPPGGYTEAFF. Together with reference TRBV7-2 and TRBJ1-1, the CDR3 gives the full variable domain: GAGVSQSPSNKVTEKGKDVELRCDPISGHTALYWYRQSLGQGLEFLIYFQGNSAPDKSGLPSDRFSAERTGGSVSTLTIQRTQQEDSAVYLCASSPPGGYTEAFFGQGTRLTVV.